The rows below give T cell receptor beta chains drawn from one sample of a study of blood T cell repertoires in COVID-19. TCRdb's table, derived via immunoSEQ multiplex PCR, lists solely in-frame clones and lacks some. The sample holds under 200,000 clones, about 80% seen once. The source material was PBMCs or T cells enriched from blood (not recorded which). The receptors shown here come from a woman aged 55-70 years with acute COVID-19. Both conserved end residues are trimmed from each CDR3. A row's size may be missing; if present it is once, few, many or a size class.

TRBJ2-1 TRBV5-1 few ASSLAAALSNNEQF
TRBJ2-1 TRBV6-2/TRBV6-3 . ASSLGGSSSYNEQF
TRBJ1-1 TRBV4-2 . ASSQDLLNTEAF
TRBJ2-2 TRBV5-4 . ASSLVSGGTGELF
TRBJ2-1 TRBV7-2 once ASSSTQGRSKF
TRBJ2-2 TRBV12-3/TRBV12-4 few ASTSTGGGELF
TRBJ1-2 TRBV6-5 . ASTRGRIDGYT
TRBJ1-1 TRBV4-3 . ASSQDSVGAGTEAF
TRBJ1-4 TRBV27 . ASSFQGVNEKLF
TRBJ2-2 TRBV2 . ASRGQTRTGELF
TRBJ2-7 TRBV10-2 . ASSGLPGVDEQY
TRBJ1-2 TRBV7-2 . ASSLAPEGRSYGYT
TRBJ2-1 TRBV7-6 few ASSLMGERGDEQF
TRBJ2-7 TRBV9 once ASSLPTSLSVDEQY